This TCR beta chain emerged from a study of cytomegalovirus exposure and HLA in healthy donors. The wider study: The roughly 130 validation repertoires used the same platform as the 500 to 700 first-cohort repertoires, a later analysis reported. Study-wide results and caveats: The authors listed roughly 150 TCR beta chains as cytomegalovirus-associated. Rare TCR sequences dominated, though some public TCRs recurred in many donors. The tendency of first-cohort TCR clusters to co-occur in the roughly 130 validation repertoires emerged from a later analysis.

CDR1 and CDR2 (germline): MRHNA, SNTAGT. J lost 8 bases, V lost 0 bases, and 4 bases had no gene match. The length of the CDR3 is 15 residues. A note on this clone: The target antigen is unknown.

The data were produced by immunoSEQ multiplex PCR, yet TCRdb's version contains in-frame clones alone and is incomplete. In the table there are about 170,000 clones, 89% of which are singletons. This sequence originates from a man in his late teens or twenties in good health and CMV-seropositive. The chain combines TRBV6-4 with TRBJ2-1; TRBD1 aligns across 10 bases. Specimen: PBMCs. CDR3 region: CASSDSGTGVDEQFF. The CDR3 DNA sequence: TGTGCCAGCAGTGACTCTGGGACAGGGGTGGATGAGCAGTTCTTC.